This TCR beta chain stems from a study of read filtering for tumor transcriptome and immune sequencing. Study results and limitations: IR-seq and RNA-seq agreed better without single-read clonotypes. IR-seq captured clonotypes deeper and more reliably than RNA-seq.

Molecular barcoded adaptors covering alpha/delta and beta/gamma chains were used on approximately 400 ng RNA. MiXCR, applied by TCRdb to the reads, yields one record per CDR3 protein. The data hold some 130,000 distinct CDR3 sequences, with 10% to 15% observed a single time. This CDR3 spans 16 amino acids. Trimming removed 6 bases at V and 2 bases at J, with 19 bases between. Germline loops: CDR1 SGDLS, CDR2 YYNGEE. This clonotype has ten or more counts. Its specificity is unknown. This chain links TRBV9 with TRBJ2-3; tentative D call: TRBD2 (6 bases). Source material: a population of CD138-negative cells sorted from bone marrow. This sequence was found in a donor at least 40 years old with multiple myeloma. As DNA, the CDR3 is TGTGCCAGCAACGAGGGAAGGCGGGGCGACACAGATACGCAGTATTTT. Translation gives CASNEGRRGDTDTQYF.